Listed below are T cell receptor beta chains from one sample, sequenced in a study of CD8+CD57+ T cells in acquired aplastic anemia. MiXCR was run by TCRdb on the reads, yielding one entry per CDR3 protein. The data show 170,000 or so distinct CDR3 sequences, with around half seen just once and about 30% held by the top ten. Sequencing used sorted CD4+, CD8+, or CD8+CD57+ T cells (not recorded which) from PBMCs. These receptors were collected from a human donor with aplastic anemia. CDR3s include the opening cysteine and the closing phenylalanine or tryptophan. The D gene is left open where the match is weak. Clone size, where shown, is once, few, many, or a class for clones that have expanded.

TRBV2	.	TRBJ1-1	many	CASSLGEAFF	TGTGCCAGCAGTCTGGGCGAAGCTTTCTTT
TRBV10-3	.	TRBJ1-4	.	CAISEVVTEKLFF	TGTGCCATCAGTGAAGTTGTAACTGAAAAACTGTTTTTT
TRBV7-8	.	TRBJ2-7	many	CASSPGRVYEQYF	TGTGCCAGCAGCCCCGGCAGAGTCTACGAGCAGTACTTC
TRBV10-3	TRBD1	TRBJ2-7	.	CATQDRGLYEQYF	TGTGCCACCCAGGACAGGGGGCTTTACGAGCAGTACTTC
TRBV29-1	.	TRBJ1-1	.	CSVASGDTEAFF	TGCAGCGTTGCCAGCGGGGACACTGAAGCTTTCTTT
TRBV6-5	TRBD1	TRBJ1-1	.	CASSYAGQGGTEAFF	TGTGCCAGCAGTTACGCGGGACAGGGAGGCACTGAAGCTTTCTTT
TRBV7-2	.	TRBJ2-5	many	CASSPPGQETQYF	TGTGCCAGCAGCCCCCCCGGCCAAGAGACCCAGTACTTC
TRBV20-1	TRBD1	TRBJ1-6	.	CSATRTGAGGSPLHF	TGCAGTGCTACCAGGACAGGGGCGGGGGGTTCACCCCTCCACTTT
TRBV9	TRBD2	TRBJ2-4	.	CASSVSSSGSSKNIQYF	TGTGCCAGCAGCGTATCCTCTAGCGGGAGTTCCAAAAACATTCAGTACTTC
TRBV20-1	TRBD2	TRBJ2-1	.	CSAPRTSGRESSYNEQFF	TGCAGTGCTCCCAGGACTAGCGGGAGGGAGAGCTCCTACAATGAGCAGTTCTTC
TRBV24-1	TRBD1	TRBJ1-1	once	CATRRGQGEAFF	TGTGCCACCAGGAGGGGACAGGGCGAAGCTTTCTTT
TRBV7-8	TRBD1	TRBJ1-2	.	CASRAGQEYGYTF	TGTGCCAGCAGGGCGGGACAGGAATACGGCTACACCTTC
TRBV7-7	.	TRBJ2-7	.	CASSLNQRSYEQYF	TGTGCCAGCAGCCTAAATCAGCGGAGCTACGAGCAGTACTTC
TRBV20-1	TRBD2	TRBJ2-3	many	CSAWTVGLAADTQYF	TGCAGTGCTTGGACCGTCGGACTAGCGGCAGATACGCAGTATTTT
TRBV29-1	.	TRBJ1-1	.	CSVYKRGSYEAFF	TGCAGCGTATATAAGCGGGGGTCCTATGAAGCTTTCTTT
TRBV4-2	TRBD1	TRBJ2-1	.	CASSTRGQGAYNEQFF	TGTGCCAGCAGCACCCGTGGACAGGGAGCCTACAATGAGCAGTTCTTC
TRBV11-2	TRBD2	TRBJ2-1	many	CASSLLAGGFNNEQFF	TGTGCCAGCAGCTTATTGGCGGGAGGATTTAACAATGAGCAGTTCTTC
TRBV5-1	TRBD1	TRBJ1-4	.	CASSLDGTGYEKLFF	TGCGCCAGCAGCTTGGACGGGACAGGGTATGAAAAACTGTTTTTT
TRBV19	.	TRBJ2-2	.	CASSINANTGELFF	TGTGCCAGTAGTATTAACGCGAACACCGGGGAGCTGTTTTTT
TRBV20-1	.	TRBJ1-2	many	CSAIQDRTFYGYTF	TGCAGTGCTATCCAAGACAGGACCTTCTATGGCTACACCTTC
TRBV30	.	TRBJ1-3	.	CAWSVGSGNTIYF	TGTGCCTGGAGTGTGGGCTCTGGAAACACCATATATTTT
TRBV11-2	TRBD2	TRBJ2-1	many	CASSFHPGGGSYNEQFF	TGTGCCAGCAGCTTCCACCCGGGAGGGGGGTCATACAATGAGCAGTTCTTC
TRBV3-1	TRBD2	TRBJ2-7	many	CASSQDTAGGREQYF	TGTGCCAGCAGCCAAGATACGGCGGGAGGACGCGAGCAGTACTTC
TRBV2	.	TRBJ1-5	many	CASSTPGLSIAMANQPQHF	TGTGCCAGCAGTACTCCGGGACTGAGCATAGCAATGGCCAATCAGCCCCAGCATTTT
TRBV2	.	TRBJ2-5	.	CVSDSRQIQETQYF	TGTGTTTCCGACAGTCGGCAGATTCAAGAGACCCAGTACTTC
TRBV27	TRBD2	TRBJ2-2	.	CASSPTAGANTGELFF	TGTGCTAGCAGTCCCACAGCGGGGGCGAACACCGGGGAGCTGTTTTTT
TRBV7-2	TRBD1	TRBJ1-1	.	CASSGRGGTEAFF	TGTGCCAGCAGCGGCCGAGGGGGCACTGAAGCTTTCTTC
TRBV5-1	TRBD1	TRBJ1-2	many	CASSSGQGYYGYTF	TGCGCCAGCAGCTCAGGACAGGGGTACTATGGCTACACCTTC
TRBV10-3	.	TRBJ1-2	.	CAIRLNAGGQLYGYTF	TGTGCCATCAGACTAAACGCGGGTGGACAGCTCTATGGCTACACCTTC
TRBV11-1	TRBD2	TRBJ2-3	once	CASSSGTSVTDTQYF	TGTGCCAGCAGCTCCGGGACTAGCGTCACAGATACGCAGTATTTT
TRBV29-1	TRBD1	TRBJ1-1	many	CSLSPGGTEAFF	TGCAGCCTATCCCCAGGGGGGACTGAAGCTTTCTTT
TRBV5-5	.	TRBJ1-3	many	CASSLASGRGNTIYF	TGTGCCAGCAGCTTGGCCTCAGGGAGGGGAAACACCATATATTTT
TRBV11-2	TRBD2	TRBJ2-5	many	CASSPKSREGETQYF	TGTGCCAGCAGCCCTAAGTCCCGGGAGGGAGAGACCCAGTACTTC
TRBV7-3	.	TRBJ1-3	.	CASSLNGRGRDTIYF	TGTGCCAGCAGCTTAAACGGACGGGGTCGAGACACCATATATTTT
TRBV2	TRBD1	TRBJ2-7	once	CASGTGPMRGYEQYF	TGTGCCAGCGGGACAGGACCCATGAGGGGCTACGAGCAGTACTTC
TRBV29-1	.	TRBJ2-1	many	CSSLGAEQFF	TGCAGCTCTCTCGGGGCTGAGCAGTTCTTC
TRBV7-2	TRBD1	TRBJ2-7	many	CASSLGWDRVYEQYF	TGTGCCAGCAGCTTAGGATGGGACAGGGTCTACGAGCAGTACTTC
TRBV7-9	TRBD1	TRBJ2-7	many	CASSKGQAYEQYF	TGTGCCAGCAGCAAAGGACAGGCCTACGAGCAGTACTTC
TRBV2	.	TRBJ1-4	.	CASSEKLFF	TGTGCCAGCAGCGAAAAACTGTTTTTT
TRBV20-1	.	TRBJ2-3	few	CSAPYVADTQYF	TGCAGTGCTCCTTACGTTGCTGATACGCAGTATTTT
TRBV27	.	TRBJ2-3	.	CASSLIGTDTQYF	TGTGCCAGCAGTCTTATAGGCACAGATACGCAGTATTTT
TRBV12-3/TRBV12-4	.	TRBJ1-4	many	CASSFFGEYDEKLFF	TGTGCCAGCAGTTTCTTTGGGGAGTACGATGAAAAACTGTTTTTT
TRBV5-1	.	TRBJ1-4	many	CASSLEGGVGEKLFF	TGCGCCAGCAGCTTGGAGGGGGGGGTTGGTGAAAAACTGTTTTTT
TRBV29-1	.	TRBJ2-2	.	CSAGRAHTGELFF	TGCAGCGCGGGGCGGGCTCACACCGGGGAGCTGTTTTTT
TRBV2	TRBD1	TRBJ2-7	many	CASRLRDRGNEQYF	TGTGCCAGCAGGCTCCGGGACAGGGGGAACGAGCAGTACTTC
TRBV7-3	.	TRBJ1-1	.	CASSMQMNTEAFF	TGTGCCAGCAGCATGCAGATGAACACTGAAGCTTTCTTT
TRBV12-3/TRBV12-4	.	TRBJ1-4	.	CASSLRTTEYEKLFF	TGTGCCAGCAGTTTACGGACAACAGAATACGAAAAACTGTTTTTT
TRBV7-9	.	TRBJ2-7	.	CASSGHYEQYF	TGTGCCAGCAGCGGACACTACGAGCAGTACTTC
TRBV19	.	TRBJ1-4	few	CASSTVGGNEKLFF	TGTGCCAGTAGTACGGTGGGGGGTAATGAAAAACTGTTTTTT
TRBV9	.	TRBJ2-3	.	CASSVAVDTQYF	TGTGCCAGCAGCGTAGCGGTAGATACGCAGTATTTT
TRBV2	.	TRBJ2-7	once	CASSERGGWDYEQYF	TGTGCCAGCAGTGAAAGGGGTGGCTGGGACTACGAGCAGTACTTC